One sample yielded the 22 T cell receptor beta chains listed below, sequenced in a study of cytotoxic CD8 clonotypes in ibrutinib-treated CLL (dated by TCRdb to the early 2020s). Receptor libraries were prepared by the immunoSEQ multiplex PCR assay. TCRdb mirrors the immuneACCESS table, restricted to in-frame sequences. Some clones are absent from its copies; in checked studies, under half trace to an unresolved V gene, and the reason for the others is unknown. This sample lists roughly 36,000 clones; approximately 69% were detected once. About 27% of the sample is held by the ten biggest clonotypes. Source: PBMCs, taken before ibrutinib treatment. Source of these receptors: a human donor with chronic lymphocytic leukemia.

The V and J genes are TRBV7-2 and TRBJ2-5, with 7 nucleotides matching TRBD2. With V trimmed by 1 base and J by 5 bases, 7 bases remained unmatched. CDR3 length equals 15 residues. In germline, CDR1 is SGHTA, CDR2 FQGNSA. This CDR3 is CASSLGRELFETQYF. CDR3 nucleotides: TGTGCCAGCAGCTTAGGGCGGGAGTTGTTTGAGACCCAGTACTTC.

This clone showed up just a few times. The chain recombines TRBV9 with TRBJ1-2; D gene unclear. The CDR3 contains 14 residues. Trimming cost V 0 bases and J 4 bases, with 10 bases left between them. Germline lookup yields CDR1 SGDLS and CDR2 YYNGEE. The CDR3 coding sequence is TGTGCCAGCAGCGTAGATTCAGGCTTCTATGGCTACACCTTC. Amino acids: CASSVDSGFYGYTF. Full variable domain (missing parts from reference TRBV9 and TRBJ1-2): DSGVTQTPKHLITATGQRVTLRCSPRSGDLSVYWYQQSLDQGLQFLIQYYNGEERAKGNILERFSAQQFPDLHSELNLSSLELGDSALYFCASSVDSGFYGYTFGSGTRLTVV.

The chain uses TRBV7-2 and TRBJ1-5; 8 bases agree with TRBD1. After removal of 2 bases from V and 3 bases from J, the junction contained 3 bases not matched to a gene. Germline values: CDR1 SGHTA, CDR2 FQGNSA. The CDR3 has 15 amino acids. CDR3 bases: TGTGCCAGCAGCTTAAGGACAGGGTTCAATCAGCCCCAGCATTTT. Translating gives CASSLRTGFNQPQHF.

The rearrangement uses TRBV15 and TRBJ1-1; D not resolved. Germline lookup yields CDR1 LNHNV and CDR2 YYDKDF (reference sequence). CDR3 length: 14 amino acids. Trimming removed 7 bases at V and 5 bases at J, with 17 bases between. In DNA form, the CDR3 reads TGTGCCACCACCCCCCTGTGGGGAAAGACTGAAGCTTTCTTT. This gives the protein CATTPLWGKTEAFF.

J is TRBJ2-7 and V is TRBV29-1; TRBD1 might be the D (6 bases). The CDR3 loop spans 12 amino acids. Germline lookup yields CDR1 SQVTM and CDR2 ANQGSEA. Trimming removed 7 bases from V and 2 bases from J, with 12 bases in between. CDR3 loop: CSARTEAYEQYF. CDR3 in DNA: TGCAGCGCCCGGACAGAAGCCTACGAGCAGTACTTC.

The chain joins TRBV6-1 to TRBJ1-5; D remains ambiguous. CDR1 is MNHNS and CDR2 is SASEGT in the germline V gene. V was pared by 6 bases and J by 5 bases, with 11 bases between. This CDR3 spans 13 amino acids. For the CDR3, the DNA is TGTGCCAGCAGCGTCAGTAACTATCAGCCCCAGCATTTT. Encoded protein: CASSVSNYQPQHF.

As to this clone: The junction and the germline gene differ at one end; a read error may be behind it. The chain links TRBV7-3 to TRBJ2-4, with 8 bases that match TRBD1. This CDR3 spans 15 amino acids. CDR1 SGHTA and CDR2 FQGTGA come from the germline V gene. In nucleotides, the CDR3 is TGTGCCAGCAGCCTAACAGGGGGTTCGGGAAACATTCAGTACTTC. This translates into CASSLTGGSGNIQYF. Based on the CDR3 plus reference TRBV7-3 and TRBJ2-4, the full variable domain is GAGVSQTPSNKVTEKGKYVELRCDPISGHTALYWYRQSLGQGPEFLIYFQGTGAADDSGLPNDRFFAVRPEGSVSTLKIQRTERGDSAVYLCASSLTGGSGNIQYFGAGTRLSVL.

V gene TRBV27 combines with J gene TRBJ2-6; D gene ambiguous. CDR1 is MNHEY, CDR2 SMNVEV, per germline (reference sequence). The length of the CDR3 is 17 residues. V gave up 3 bases and J gave up 1 base, with 13 bases separating them. The CDR3 spells CASSFRVQTSGANVLTF. The CDR3 DNA follows: TGTGCCAGCAGTTTTAGGGTCCAGACGTCTGGGGCCAACGTCCTGACTTTC.

V gene TRBV7-2 combines with J gene TRBJ1-5; no clear D. V lost 5 bases, J lost 7 bases, and 9 bases lay in between. This CDR3 comprises 12 residues. Germline CDR1 and CDR2: SGHTA and FQGNSA. The chain's CDR3 is CASSLFEQPQHF. In DNA, the CDR3 is TGTGCCAGCAGCCTTTTTGAGCAGCCCCAGCATTTT.

A few counts support this clone. This chain links TRBV28 with TRBJ2-2; tentatively, D is TRBD2 (5 bases). The CDR3 is 14 amino acids. CDR1 MDHEN and CDR2 SYDVKM come from the germline V gene. Trimming took 7 bases from V and 1 from J, leaving 10 bases between them. The CDR3 loop reads CASTDGGNTGELFF. The CDR3 nucleotides read TGTGCCAGCACCGATGGAGGGAACACCGGGGAGCTGTTTTTT.

The chain couples TRBV9 to TRBJ2-7; 9 bases align to TRBD1. This CDR3 has 14 residues. The germline gives CDR1 SGDLS, CDR2 YYNGEE. V was clipped by 3 bases and J by 2 bases; unmatched bases: 3. The DNA of the CDR3 is TGTGCCAGCAGCGCGTGGACAGGGGCCTACGAGCAGTACTTC. It is translated as CASSAWTGAYEQYF.

The chain couples TRBV19 to TRBJ2-5; D might be TRBD1 (7 bases). With 8 bases removed from V and 5 bases from J, the gap between germline ends came to 18 bases. The germline V gene encodes CDR1 LNHDA and CDR2 SQIVND (reference sequence). This CDR3 is built from 14 residues. CDR3 residues: CASSQGRRVETQYF. Here the CDR3 DNA reads TGTGCCAGTTCACAGGGGAGGCGGGTGGAGACCCAGTACTTC. The complete variable domain, with remaining parts taken from reference TRBV19 and TRBJ2-5, reads DGGITQSPKYLFRKEGQNVTLSCEQNLNHDAMYWYRQDPGQGLRLIYYSQIVNDFQKGDIAEGYSVSREKKESFPLTVTSAQKNPTAFYLCASSQGRRVETQYFGPGTRLLVL.

This clone was found a few times. V gene TRBV29-1 combines with J gene TRBJ2-5; TRBD1 agrees at 9 bases. The V and J ends lost 7 bases and 2 bases, in that order; junction bases with no gene match: 5. Germline V CDR1 and CDR2: SQVTM, ANQGSEA. This CDR3 has 13 residues. The CDR3 region is CSATGGQQETQYF. CDR3 DNA: TGCAGCGCCACAGGGGGCCAACAAGAGACCCAGTACTTC.

The chain joins TRBV19 to TRBJ1-1; TRBD1 matches at 7 bases. The V and J ends lost 5 bases and 5 bases, in that order; junction bases with no gene match: 5. The CDR3 sequence is 13 residues long. The germline CDR1 and CDR2 sequences are LNHDA and SQIVND (reference sequence). The CDR3 nucleotides are TGTGCCAGTAGTGACAGGGTTGGGACTGAAGCTTTCTTT. Its protein product is CASSDRVGTEAFF.

This chain links TRBV7-2 with TRBJ1-2, with D perhaps TRBD1 (6 bases). This CDR3 comprises 15 residues. Germline CDR1 SGHTA, CDR2 FQGNSA. Trimming took 0 bases from V and 4 from J, leaving 12 bases between them. The DNA for the CDR3 is TGTGCCAGCAGCTTAGCCCGGGGGGCCACCTATGGCTACACCTTC. It encodes CASSLARGATYGYTF.

This rearrangement joins TRBV5-1 to TRBJ2-7; a weak D match, TRBD1 (6 bases). Germline CDR1 reads SGHRS; CDR2 reads YFSETQ. CDR3 length: 13 residues. The V end lost 4 bases, the J end lost 2 bases, and 10 bases lay between the germline ends. The CDR3, as DNA: TGCGCCAGCAGCAAGGACAGAACCTACGAGCAGTACTTC. Translation gives CASSKDRTYEQYF.

The gene calls are TRBV4-1 and TRBJ1-3; 7 nucleotides line up with TRBD1. The CDR3 has 15 amino acids. V was pared by 4 bases and J by 6 bases, with 9 bases of the junction left unmatched. Germline assignment: CDR1 MGHRA and CDR2 YSYEKL. The CDR3 DNA reads as TGCGCCAGCAGCCGTTCGAGGGGGCTGGTAAACACCATATATTTT. Translating it yields CASSRSRGLVNTIYF.

This clone ranks as medium-sized. The V call is TRBV9, the J call TRBJ2-1; D may be TRBD1 or TRBD2 (5 bases each). CDR1 is SGDLS, CDR2 YYNGEE, per germline. The CDR3 sequence is 17 residues long. V was pared by 0 bases and J by 6 bases, with 19 bases between. The CDR3 nucleotides are TGTGCCAGCAGCGTAGTAGGAACCGGGACCCCAGGCAATGAGCAGTTCTTC. Translated: CASSVVGTGTPGNEQFF.

The genes are TRBV7-2 and TRBJ1-1; D is ambiguous. The germline V gene has CDR1 SGHTA and CDR2 FQGNSA. This CDR3 has 13 amino acids. Trimming left V 5 bases short and J 3 bases short, with 10 bases between. In nucleotides, the CDR3 is TGTGCCAGCAGCCGACAACAACACACTGAAGCTTTCTTT. Amino acids: CASSRQQHTEAFF.

The gene calls are TRBV5-4 and TRBJ1-6; D unresolved. Germline-derived CDR1 and CDR2 are SGHNT and YYREEE (reference sequence). Trimming took off 7 bases at V and 5 bases at J, with 10 bases between the two ends. This CDR3 region has 13 residues. The CDR3 coding sequence is TGTGCCAGCCGCGGGCGGAATAATTCACCCCTCCACTTT. This translates into CASRGRNNSPLHF.

The CDR3 loop is CASSVGDSYYEQYF. The CDR3 nucleotides are TGTGCCAGCAGTGTGGGGGACAGTTATTACGAGCAGTACTTC. The chain recombines TRBV6-1 with TRBJ2-7, with 7 bases identical to TRBD1. The V gene end was trimmed by 4 bases and the J gene end by 4 bases; junction bases not matched to a gene: 7. The V gene's germline CDR1 is MNHNS and CDR2 SASEGT. This CDR3 spans 14 amino acids.

This rearrangement joins TRBV5-4 to TRBJ2-3, with 10 bases aligning to TRBD2. CDR3 length: 14 amino acids. The J segment lost 4 bases and the V segment lost 4 bases, leaving 3 bases of the junction unmatched. Germline values: CDR1 SGHNT, CDR2 YYREEE (reference sequence). CDR3 in DNA: TGTGCCAGCAGCACTAGCGGGGATCCAGATACGCAGTATTTT. Amino acids: CASSTSGDPDTQYF. The entire variable domain, with the rest obtained from reference TRBV5-4 and TRBJ2-3, is as follows: ETGVTQSPTHLIKTRGQQVTLRCSSQSGHNTVSWYQQALGQGPQFIFQYYREEENGRGNFPPRFSGLQFPNYSSELNVNALELDDSALYLCASSTSGDPDTQYFGPGTRLTVL.